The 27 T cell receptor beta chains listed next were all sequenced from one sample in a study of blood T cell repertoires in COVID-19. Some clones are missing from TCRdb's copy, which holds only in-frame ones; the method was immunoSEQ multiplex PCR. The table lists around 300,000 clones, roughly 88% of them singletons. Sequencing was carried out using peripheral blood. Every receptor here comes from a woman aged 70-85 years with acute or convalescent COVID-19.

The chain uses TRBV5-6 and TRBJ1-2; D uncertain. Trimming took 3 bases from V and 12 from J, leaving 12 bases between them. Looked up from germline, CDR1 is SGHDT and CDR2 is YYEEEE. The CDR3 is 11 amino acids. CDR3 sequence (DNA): TGTGCCAGCAGCTCCGACACCGACCACACCTTC. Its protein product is CASSSDTDHTF.

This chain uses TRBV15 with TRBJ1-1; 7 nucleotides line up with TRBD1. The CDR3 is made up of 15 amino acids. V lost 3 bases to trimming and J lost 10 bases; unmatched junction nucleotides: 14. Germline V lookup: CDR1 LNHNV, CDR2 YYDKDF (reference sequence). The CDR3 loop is CATSRPGTASWGAFF. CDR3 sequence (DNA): TGTGCCACCAGCAGGCCCGGGACAGCGTCGTGGGGAGCTTTCTTT.

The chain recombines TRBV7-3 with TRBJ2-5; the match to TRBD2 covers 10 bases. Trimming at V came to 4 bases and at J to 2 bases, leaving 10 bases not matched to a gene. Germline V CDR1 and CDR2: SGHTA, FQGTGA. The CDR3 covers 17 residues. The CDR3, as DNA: TGTGCCAGCAGCTGGGGCGGGGCTAGCGGGGGTCAAGAGACCCAGTACTTC. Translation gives CASSWGGASGGQETQYF.

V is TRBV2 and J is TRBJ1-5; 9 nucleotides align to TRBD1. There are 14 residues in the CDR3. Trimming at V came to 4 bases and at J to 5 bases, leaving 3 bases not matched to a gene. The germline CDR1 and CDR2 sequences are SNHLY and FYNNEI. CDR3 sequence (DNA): TGTGCCAGCAGTGGACAGGGGGTTTATCAGCCCCAGCATTTT. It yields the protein CASSGQGVYQPQHF.

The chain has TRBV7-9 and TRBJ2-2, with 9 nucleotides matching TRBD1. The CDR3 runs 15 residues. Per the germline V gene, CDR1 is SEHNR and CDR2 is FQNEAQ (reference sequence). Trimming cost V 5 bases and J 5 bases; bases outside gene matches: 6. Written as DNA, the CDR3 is TGTGCCAGCAGCGCGACAGGGGGGAGGACCGGGGAGCTGTTTTTT. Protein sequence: CASSATGGRTGELFF. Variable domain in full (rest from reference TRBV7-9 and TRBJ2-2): DTGVSQNPRHKITKRGQNVTFRCDPISEHNRLYWYRQTLGQGPEFLTYFQNEAQLEKSRLLSDRFSAERPKGSFSTLEIQRTEQGDSAMYLCASSATGGRTGELFFGEGSRLTVL.

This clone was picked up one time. This CDR3 is CASSLRGGSPLHF. In DNA, the CDR3 is TGTGCCAGCAGTTTGAGGGGAGGTTCACCCCTCCACTTT. The chain recombines TRBV12-3 or TRBV12-4 with TRBJ1-6, with D perhaps TRBD1 (5 bases). V lost 3 bases and J 9 bases, leaving 9 bases between the germline ends. The CDR3 is made up of 13 amino acids.

The CDR3 DNA sequence: TGCAGTGCTAGTAAGGGGACAGGGGCCGGGGGCTACACCTTC. As protein: CSASKGTGAGGYTF. The V gene is TRBV20-1, the J gene TRBJ1-2, with 10 bases lining up with TRBD1. The germline V gene has CDR1 DFQATT and CDR2 SNEGSKA (reference sequence). With V trimmed by 3 bases and J by 8 bases, 9 bases remained unmatched. The CDR3 is made up of 14 amino acids.

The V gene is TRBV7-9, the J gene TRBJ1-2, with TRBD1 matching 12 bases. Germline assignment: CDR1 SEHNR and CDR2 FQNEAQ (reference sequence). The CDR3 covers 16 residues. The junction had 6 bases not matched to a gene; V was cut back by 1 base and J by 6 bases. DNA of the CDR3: TGTGCCAGCAGCTTAGTTGGGACAGGGGGCGCAAATGGCTACACCTTC. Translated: CASSLVGTGGANGYTF.

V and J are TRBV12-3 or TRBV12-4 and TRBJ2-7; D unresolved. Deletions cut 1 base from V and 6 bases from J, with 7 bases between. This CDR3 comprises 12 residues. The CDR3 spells CASSLGAIEQYF. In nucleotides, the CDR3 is TGTGCCAGCAGTTTAGGAGCAATCGAGCAGTACTTC.

The CDR3 region is CASSPRTVSSGANVLTF. The CDR3 DNA sequence: TGTGCCAGCAGCCCCAGGACAGTCTCCTCTGGGGCCAACGTCCTGACTTTC. The rearrangement joins TRBV7-9 to TRBJ2-6; perhaps TRBD1 as D (6 bases). CDR1 and CDR2 from the germline V gene are SEHNR and FQNEAQ (reference sequence). With 5 bases removed from V and 0 bases from J, the gap between germline ends came to 14 bases. There are 17 residues in the CDR3. Complete variable domain (other parts from reference TRBV7-9 and TRBJ2-6): DTGVSQNPRHKITKRGQNVTFRCDPISEHNRLYWYRQTLGQGPEFLTYFQNEAQLEKSRLLSDRFSAERPKGSFSTLEIQRTEQGDSAMYLCASSPRTVSSGANVLTFGAGSRLTVL.

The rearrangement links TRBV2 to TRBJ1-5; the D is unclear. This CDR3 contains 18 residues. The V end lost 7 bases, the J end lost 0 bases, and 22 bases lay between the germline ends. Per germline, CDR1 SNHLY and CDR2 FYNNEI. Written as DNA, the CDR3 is TGTGCCAGCAATAGACGGGGATCCTACCAAAATAGCAATCAGCCCCAGCATTTT. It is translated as CASNRRGSYQNSNQPQHF.

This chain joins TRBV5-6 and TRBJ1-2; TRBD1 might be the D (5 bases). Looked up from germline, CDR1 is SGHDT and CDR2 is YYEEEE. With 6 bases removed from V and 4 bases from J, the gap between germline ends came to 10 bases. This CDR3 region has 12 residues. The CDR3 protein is CASTTDIYGYTF. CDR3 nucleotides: TGTGCCAGCACCACGGACATCTATGGCTACACCTTC.

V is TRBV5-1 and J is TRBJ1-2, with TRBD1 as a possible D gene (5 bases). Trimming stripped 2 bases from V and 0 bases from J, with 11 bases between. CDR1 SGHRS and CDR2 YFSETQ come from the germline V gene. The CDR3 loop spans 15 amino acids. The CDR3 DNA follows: TGCGCCAGCAGCTTCGGGGGTCCTACTAACTATGGCTACACCTTC. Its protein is CASSFGGPTNYGYTF.

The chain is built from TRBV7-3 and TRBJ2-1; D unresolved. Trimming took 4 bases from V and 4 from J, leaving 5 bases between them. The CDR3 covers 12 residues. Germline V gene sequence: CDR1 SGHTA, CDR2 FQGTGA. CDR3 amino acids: CASSSQYNEQFF. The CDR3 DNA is TGTGCCAGCAGCTCCCAGTACAATGAGCAGTTCTTC. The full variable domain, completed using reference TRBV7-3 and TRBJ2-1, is GAGVSQTPSNKVTEKGKYVELRCDPISGHTALYWYRQSLGQGPEFLIYFQGTGAADDSGLPNDRFFAVRPEGSVSTLKIQRTERGDSAVYLCASSSQYNEQFFGPGTRLTVL.

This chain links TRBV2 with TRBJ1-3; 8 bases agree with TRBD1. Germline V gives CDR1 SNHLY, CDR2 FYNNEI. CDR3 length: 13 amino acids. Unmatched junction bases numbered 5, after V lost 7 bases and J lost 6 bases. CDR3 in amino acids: CASKDRDANTIYF. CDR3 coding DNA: TGTGCCAGCAAGGACAGGGACGCAAACACCATATATTTT. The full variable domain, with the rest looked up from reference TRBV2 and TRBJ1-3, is EPEVTQTPSHQVTQMGQEVILRCVPISNHLYFYWYRQILGQKVEFLVSFYNNEISEKSEIFDDQFSVERPDGSNFTLKIRSTKLEDSAMYFCASKDRDANTIYFGEGSWLTVV.

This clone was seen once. The CDR3 reads CASSQLLKAGVETQYF. The CDR3 DNA follows: TGTGCCAGCAGCCAACTTTTAAAAGCGGGGGTTGAGACCCAGTACTTC. V usage is TRBV3-1 (or the pseudogene TRBV3-2) and J usage is TRBJ2-5, with TRBD2 matching 8 bases. Germline V CDR1 and CDR2: LGHDT, YNNKEL (reference sequence). Trimming at V came to 2 bases and at J to 5 bases, leaving 10 bases not matched to a gene. This CDR3 is built from 16 residues.

The CDR3 DNA reads TGTGCCAGTAGTGGCGTAGCGGCCCCCTCAGAGACCCAGTACTTC. As protein: CASSGVAAPSETQYF. The V gene is TRBV19, the J gene TRBJ2-5; D possibly corresponds to TRBD2 (6 bases). Germline V gene sequence: CDR1 LNHDA, CDR2 SQIVND (reference sequence). Trimming took off 5 bases at V and 4 bases at J, with 17 bases between the two ends. The CDR3 sequence is 15 residues long.

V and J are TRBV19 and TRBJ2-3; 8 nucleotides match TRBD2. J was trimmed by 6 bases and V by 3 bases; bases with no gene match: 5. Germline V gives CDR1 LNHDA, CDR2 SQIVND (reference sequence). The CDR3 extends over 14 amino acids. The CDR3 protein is CASSMGLEGDTQYF. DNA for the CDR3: TGTGCCAGTAGTATGGGACTAGAGGGGGATACGCAGTATTTT.

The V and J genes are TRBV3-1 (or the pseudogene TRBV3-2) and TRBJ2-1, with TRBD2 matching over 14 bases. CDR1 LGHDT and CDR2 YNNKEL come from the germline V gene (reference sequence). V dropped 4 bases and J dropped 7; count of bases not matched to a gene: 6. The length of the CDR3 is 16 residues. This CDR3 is CASSPGTSGGRNEQFF. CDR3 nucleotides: TGTGCCAGCAGCCCAGGGACTAGCGGGGGCAGGAATGAGCAGTTCTTC.

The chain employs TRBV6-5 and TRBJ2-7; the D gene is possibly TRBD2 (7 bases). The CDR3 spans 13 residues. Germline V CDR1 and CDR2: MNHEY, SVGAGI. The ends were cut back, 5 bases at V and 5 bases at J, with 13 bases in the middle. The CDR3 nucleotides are TGTGCCAGCAGTAGGGGGGAGGGGAACGAGCAGTACTTC. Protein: CASSRGEGNEQYF.

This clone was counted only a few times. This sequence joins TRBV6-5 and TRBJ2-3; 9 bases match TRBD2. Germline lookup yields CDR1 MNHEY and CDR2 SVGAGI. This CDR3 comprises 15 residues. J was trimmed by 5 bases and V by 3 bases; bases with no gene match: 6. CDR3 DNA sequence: TGTGCCAGCAGTTATGGGGCGGGGGGGCAAGATACGCAGTATTTT. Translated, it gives CASSYGAGGQDTQYF.

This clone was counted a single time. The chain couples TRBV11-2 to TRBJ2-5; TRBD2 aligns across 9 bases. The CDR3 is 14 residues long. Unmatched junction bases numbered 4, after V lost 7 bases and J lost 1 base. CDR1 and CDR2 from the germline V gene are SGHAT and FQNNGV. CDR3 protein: CASNKRGVQETQYF. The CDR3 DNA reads TGTGCCAGCAACAAGCGGGGGGTCCAAGAGACCCAGTACTTC. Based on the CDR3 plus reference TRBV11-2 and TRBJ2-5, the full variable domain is EAGVAQSPRYKIIEKRQSVAFWCNPISGHATLYWYQQILGQGPKLLIQFQNNGVVDDSQLPKDRFSAERLKGVDSTLKIQPAKLEDSAVYLCASNKRGVQETQYFGPGTRLLVL.

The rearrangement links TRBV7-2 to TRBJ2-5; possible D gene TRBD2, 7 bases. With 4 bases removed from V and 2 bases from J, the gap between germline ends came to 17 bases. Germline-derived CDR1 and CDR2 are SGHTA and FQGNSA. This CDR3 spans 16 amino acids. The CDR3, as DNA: TGTGCCAGCAGCTGGCCTAGGGGGGGCCCGCAAGAGACCCAGTACTTC. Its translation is CASSWPRGGPQETQYF.

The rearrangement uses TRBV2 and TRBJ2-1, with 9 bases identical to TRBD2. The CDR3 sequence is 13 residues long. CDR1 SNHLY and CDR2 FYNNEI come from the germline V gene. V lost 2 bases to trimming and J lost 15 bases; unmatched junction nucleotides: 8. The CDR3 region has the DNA TGTGCCAGCAGTGAACAGCGGGGGGCCGTAGTGTTCTTC. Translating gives CASSEQRGAVVFF.

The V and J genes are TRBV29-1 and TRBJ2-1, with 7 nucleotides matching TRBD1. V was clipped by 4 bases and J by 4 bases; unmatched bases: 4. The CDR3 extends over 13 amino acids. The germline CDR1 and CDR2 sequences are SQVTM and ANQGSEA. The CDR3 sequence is CSVAGTAYNEQFF. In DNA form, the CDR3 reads TGCAGCGTTGCCGGGACAGCATACAATGAGCAGTTCTTC.

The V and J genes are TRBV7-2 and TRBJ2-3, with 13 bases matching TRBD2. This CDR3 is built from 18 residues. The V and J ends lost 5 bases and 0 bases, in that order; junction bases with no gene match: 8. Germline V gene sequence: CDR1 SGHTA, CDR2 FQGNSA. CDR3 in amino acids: CASSRGLAGVGSTDTQYF. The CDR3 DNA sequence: TGTGCCAGCAGCCGCGGACTAGCGGGGGTGGGTAGCACAGATACGCAGTATTTT.

The CDR3 loop is CASSQFWRTGELFF. The DNA of the CDR3 is TGTGCCAGCAGCCAATTTTGGAGGACCGGGGAGCTGTTTTTT. The genes are TRBV3-1 (or the pseudogene TRBV3-2) and TRBJ2-2, with D maybe TRBD2 (5 bases). Looked up from germline, CDR1 is LGHDT and CDR2 is YNNKEL (reference sequence). Trimming stripped 2 bases from V and 5 bases from J, with 9 bases between. This CDR3 spans 14 amino acids.